This T cell receptor beta chain was found in a study of OX40 agonist ivuxolimab in advanced cancers. Study results and caveats: CD4+ and CD8+ T cells in blood underwent clonal expansion by week 6 at 0.1 to 3.0 mg/kg. Averaging showed that CD8+ T cells had more expanded clones than CD4+ did.

The germline CDR1 and CDR2 sequences are MDHEN and SYDVKM. The CDR3 runs 14 residues. V was clipped by 3 bases and J by 2 bases; unmatched bases: 4. As to this clone: Its antigen is unknown.

Data came from immunoSEQ multiplex PCR; TCRdb stores just in-frame clones and leaves some out. The table includes 70,000 to 85,000 clones, about 93% detected once. J is TRBJ2-7 and V is TRBV28; 7 bases line up with TRBD2. The specimen comprised CD4+ or CD8+ T cells sorted from blood, sampled in a trial of the OX40 agonist ivuxolimab. This TCR was recovered from an adult with an advanced solid tumor such as melanoma, head and neck, liver or kidney cancer. The CDR3 loop is CASSFSGGPYEQYF. CDR3 in DNA: TGTGCCAGCAGTTTTTCGGGAGGACCCTACGAGCAGTACTTC.